This T cell receptor (beta chain) came from a study of Tregs in tolerant kidney transplant recipients (dated by TCRdb to about 2019). For context, the study as a whole: Before combined kidney and bone marrow transplantation, this study identified donor-specific regulatory T cells using TCRbeta sequencing and then followed those same cells after transplant. TCRbeta repertoire sequencing was used in 3 healthy controls to compare several methods for expanding Tregs specific for an allogeneic donor. What the research found in general, with its limitations: The study was constrained by small patient numbers, and validation of the findings is required in larger populations and under other immunosuppression protocols. Expanding Tregs with activated donor B cells appeared to identify the most biologically relevant and donor-specific TCRbeta repertoire. Although technical replication error seemed to be minimal, the question of biological reproducibility was not addressed directly.

To note about this clone: This clone's antigen is unknown. No much larger clone is present one base from it, and per-base qualities are unavailable.

Thawed PBMCs were FACS-sorted into unstimulated Tregs (CD4+CD25+CD127-), CD4+ non-Tregs (CD4+CD25-), CD4 cells and CD8 cells. Blood from healthy controls was obtained either as purchased buffy coats or from healthy volunteers. Healthy control blood was processed by Ficoll density gradient to PBMCs and cryopreserved; patient PBMCs were collected before and after transplant. For TCRbeta CDR3 sequencing, genomic DNA from the sorted cells was extracted using the QIAGEN DNeasy Blood and Tissue Kit. Through immunoSEQ, high-throughput TCRbeta CDR3 sequencing was done commercially, including PCR amplification with internal controls and bias correction. Per the original workflow: Unique productive TCRbeta sequences were defined by CDR3 nucleotide sequence where primers matched, and otherwise by CDR3 amino acid sequence together with Vbeta and Jbeta genes. Sorting error was corrected by removing sequences shared between sorted populations at a frequency ratio of 2:1 or less, and the remaining shared sequences were assigned to the higher population. Donor-reactive sequences were defined as at least 5-fold expanded in CFSE-low cells versus unstimulated cells, with frequency of at least 0.01% in CFSE-low cells. Repertoire divergence was quantified by Jensen-Shannon divergence calculated from the top 100 TCRbeta sequences ranked by frequency. For samples with multiple sequencing runs, sorting error was corrected in each run separately before the runs were combined. TCRdb took this table from immuneACCESS and kept in-frame rearrangements with V and J called. Such tables lack part of the clones; where checked against another copy, unresolved V genes explain under half of the gap, and the rest is unexplained. The V and J calls and clone size were taken over from that table, and D and trimming were inferred from the DNA. The sample contains about 240,000 clones, about 86% of them found a single time. The ten biggest clones cover over 0.5% of the sample.

Sequences were obtained from CD4+ T cells from blood. The sequence came from a human donor in good health.

The DNA sequence is TGTGCCAGCAGGGGCCTAGCGGGAGTAGGCGGTGAGCAGTTCTTC. Its translation reads: CASRGLAGVGGEQFF. The chain joins TRBV28 to TRBJ2-1, and 10 bases in between align with TRBD2. After removal of 6 bases from V and 9 bases from J, the junction retains 11 bases not matched to a gene. The CDR3 runs 15 amino acids, cysteine and phenylalanine included. The DNA shown is the 45-base CDR3, in frame from base 1. CDR1 MDHEN and CDR2 SYDVKM are derived from the germline V gene. When the CDR3 is completed using the reference TRBV28 and TRBJ2-1 genes on either side, the full variable domain is DVKVTQSSRYLVKRTGEKVFLECVQDMDHENMFWYRQDPGLGLRLIYFSYDVKMKEKGDIPEGYSVSREKKERFSLILESASTNQTSMYLCASRGLAGVGGEQFFGPGTRLTVL.